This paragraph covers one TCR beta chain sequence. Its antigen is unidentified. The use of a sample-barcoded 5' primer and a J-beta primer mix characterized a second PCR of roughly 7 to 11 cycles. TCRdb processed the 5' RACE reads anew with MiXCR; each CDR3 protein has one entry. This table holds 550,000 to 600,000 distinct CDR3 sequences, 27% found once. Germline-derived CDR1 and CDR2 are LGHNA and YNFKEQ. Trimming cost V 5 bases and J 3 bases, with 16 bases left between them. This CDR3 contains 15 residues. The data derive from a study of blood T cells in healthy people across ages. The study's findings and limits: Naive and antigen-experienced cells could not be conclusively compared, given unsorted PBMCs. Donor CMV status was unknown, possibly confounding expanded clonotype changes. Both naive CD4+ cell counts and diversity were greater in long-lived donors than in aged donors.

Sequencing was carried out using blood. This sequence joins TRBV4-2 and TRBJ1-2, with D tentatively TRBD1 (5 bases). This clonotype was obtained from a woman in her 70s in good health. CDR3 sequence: CASSGHIPGDYGYTF. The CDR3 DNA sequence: TGTGCCAGCAGCGGACACATTCCGGGGGACTATGGCTACACCTTC.